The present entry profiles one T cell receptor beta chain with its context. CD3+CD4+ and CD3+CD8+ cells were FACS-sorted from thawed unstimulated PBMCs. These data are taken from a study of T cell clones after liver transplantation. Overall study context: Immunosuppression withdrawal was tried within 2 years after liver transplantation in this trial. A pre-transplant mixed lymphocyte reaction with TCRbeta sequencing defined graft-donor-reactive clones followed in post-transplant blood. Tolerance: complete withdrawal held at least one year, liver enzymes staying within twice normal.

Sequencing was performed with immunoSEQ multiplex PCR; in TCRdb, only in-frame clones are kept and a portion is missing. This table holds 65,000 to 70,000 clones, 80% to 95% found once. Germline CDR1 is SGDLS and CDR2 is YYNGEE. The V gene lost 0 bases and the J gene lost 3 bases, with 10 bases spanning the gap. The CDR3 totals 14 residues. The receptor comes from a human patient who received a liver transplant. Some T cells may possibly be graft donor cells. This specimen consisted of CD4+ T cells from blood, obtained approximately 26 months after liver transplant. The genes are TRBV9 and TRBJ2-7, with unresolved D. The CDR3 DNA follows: TGTGCCAGCAGCGTAGCTTATGGATACTACGAGCAGTACTTC. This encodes CASSVAYGYYEQYF.